This TCR beta chain appears in the sequencing data of a study of cytomegalovirus exposure and HLA in healthy donors. Study results and limitations: Exclusion as indistinguishable affected some V segments, including TRBV6-2 and TRBV6-3. TCR sequences were mostly rare, though some public TCRs occurred in many donors.

As concerns this clone: What it binds is not known.

From germline, CDR1 is MGHRA and CDR2 YSYEKL. This CDR3 comprises 14 residues. The ends were cut back, 3 bases at V and 1 base at J, with 9 bases in the middle. Primers included in the PCR were 60 Vbeta and 13 Jbeta primers. The assay was immunoSEQ multiplex PCR, and TCRdb's table has in-frame clones only and misses some. The repertoire holds roughly 200,000 clones, with less than 85% as singletons. Sequenced material: PBMCs. The receptor was isolated from a man aged 18-30 years in good health and CMV-seronegative. The genes are TRBV4-1 and TRBJ1-2; perhaps TRBD1 as D (5 bases). CDR3 sequence (DNA): TGCGCCAGCAGCCATCCCGACAGTAACTATGGCTACACCTTC. This encodes CASSHPDSNYGYTF.